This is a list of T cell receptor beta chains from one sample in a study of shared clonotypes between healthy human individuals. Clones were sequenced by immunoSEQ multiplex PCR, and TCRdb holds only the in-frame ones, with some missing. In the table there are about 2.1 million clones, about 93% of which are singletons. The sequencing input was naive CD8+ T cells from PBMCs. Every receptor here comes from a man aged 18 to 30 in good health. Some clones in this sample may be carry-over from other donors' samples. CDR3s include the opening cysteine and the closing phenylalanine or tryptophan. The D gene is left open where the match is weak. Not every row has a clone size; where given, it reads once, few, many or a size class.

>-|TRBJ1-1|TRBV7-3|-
TGTGCCAGCAGCCACGGGAACACTGAAGCTTTCTTT
CASSHGNTEAFF
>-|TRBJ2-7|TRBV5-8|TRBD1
TGTGCCAGCAGCTTGGAGGCTCTGGGGCAGGGGGCCTACGAGCAGTACTTC
CASSLEALGQGAYEQYF
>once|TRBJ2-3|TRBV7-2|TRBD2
TGTGCCAGCAGCTTAGCACTAGCGGGCTACACAGATACGCAGTATTTT
CASSLALAGYTDTQYF
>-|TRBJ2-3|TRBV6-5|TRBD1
TGTGCCAGCAGTTACCCGACAGGGGGCGAAGGAGATACGCAGTATTTT
CASSYPTGGEGDTQYF
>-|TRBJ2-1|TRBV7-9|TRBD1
TGTGCCAGCAGCTTACGATCAAAGGCCGGGACAGGGGCTTACAATGAGCAGTTCTTC
CASSLRSKAGTGAYNEQFF
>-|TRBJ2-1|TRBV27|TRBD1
TGTGCCAGCAGTTTGGGACAGCTCTACAATGAGCAGTTCTTC
CASSLGQLYNEQFF
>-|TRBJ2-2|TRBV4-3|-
TGCGCCAGCAGCCAAGGAGGGGGGACTTTAACCGGGGAGCTGTTTTTT
CASSQGGGTLTGELFF
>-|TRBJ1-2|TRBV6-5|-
TGTGCCAGCAGGACCAGGGATCAGAACTATGGCTACACCTTC
CASRTRDQNYGYTF
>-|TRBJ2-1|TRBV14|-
TGTGCCAGCAGCCCGGGAAGCTACAATGAGCAGTTCTTC
CASSPGSYNEQFF
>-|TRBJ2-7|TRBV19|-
TGTGCCAGTAGTAATCGGGGTTCAGGGAACGAGCAGTACTTC
CASSNRGSGNEQYF
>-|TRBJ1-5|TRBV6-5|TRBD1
TGTGCCAGCAGTTATGGACAGGGTCAGCCCCAGCATTTT
CASSYGQGQPQHF
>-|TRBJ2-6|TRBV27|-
TGTGCCAGCAGTTTCATTCAGGACTCTGGGGCCAACGTCCTGACTTTC
CASSFIQDSGANVLTF
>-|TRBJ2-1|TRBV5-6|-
TGTGCCAGCAAAGCGACTGGCAATGAGCAGTTCTTC
CASKATGNEQFF
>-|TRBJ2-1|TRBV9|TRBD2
TGTGCCAGCAGCCCCCCATCAGCGGGAGTGGAGCAGTTCTTC
CASSPPSAGVEQFF
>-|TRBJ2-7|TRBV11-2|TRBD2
TGTGCCAGCACAGCCCCTTCTAGCGGGGGCTCCTACGAGCAGTACTTC
CASTAPSSGGSYEQYF
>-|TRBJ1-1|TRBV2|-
TGTGCCAGCGTGGGGATAGAGACCACTGAAGCTTTCTTT
CASVGIETTEAFF
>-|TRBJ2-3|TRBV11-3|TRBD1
TGTGCCAGCAGCTCCCGGGACAGCAGCGCCACAGATACGCAGTATTTT
CASSSRDSSATDTQYF
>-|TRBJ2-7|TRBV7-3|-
TGTGCCAGCAGCTTGTACAACTCCTACGAGCAGTACTTC
CASSLYNSYEQYF
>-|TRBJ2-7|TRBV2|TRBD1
TGTGCCAGCAGTGAAGGGACAGGGTATTCCTACGAGCAGTACTTC
CASSEGTGYSYEQYF
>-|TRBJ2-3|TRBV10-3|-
TGTGCCATCAGTGAGTATAAAGCCGGAGATACGCAGTATTTT
CAISEYKAGDTQYF
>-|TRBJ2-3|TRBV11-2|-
TGTGCCAGCAGTATCTCAGGGGGGGCGGGCACAGATACGCAGTATTTT
CASSISGGAGTDTQYF
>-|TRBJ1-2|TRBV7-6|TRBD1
TGTGCCAGCAGCTTAGACAGGGGGTACGATGGCTACACCTTC
CASSLDRGYDGYTF
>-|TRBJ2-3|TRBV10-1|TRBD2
TGCGCCAGCAGTGAGGACTATGGGACTAGCGGGAGGACTCCCACAGATACGCAGTATTTT
CASSEDYGTSGRTPTDTQYF
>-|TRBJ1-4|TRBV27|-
TGTGCCAGCAGTTCCCCCGCCCCGGGGAGGAAACTGTTTTTT
CASSSPAPGRKLFF
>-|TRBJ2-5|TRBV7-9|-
TGTGCCAGCAGCCCGCCCCGGGGTGACGAGACCCAGTACTTC
CASSPPRGDETQYF
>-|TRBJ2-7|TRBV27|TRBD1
TGTGCCAGCAGTTTATCGGCAGGGGGCACCTATGAGCAGTACTTC
CASSLSAGGTYEQYF
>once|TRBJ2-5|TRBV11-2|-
TGTGCCAGCAGCCCCCACTATAGTAAGCAAGAGACCCAGTACTTC
CASSPHYSKQETQYF
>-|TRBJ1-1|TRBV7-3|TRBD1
TGTGCCAGCAGCCCGTCCCGGGACAGGGGGCGAAACACTGAAGCTTTCTTT
CASSPSRDRGRNTEAFF
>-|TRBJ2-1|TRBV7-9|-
TGTGCCAGCAGCCGTGGAAGCTCCTACAATGAGCAGTTCTTC
CASSRGSSYNEQFF
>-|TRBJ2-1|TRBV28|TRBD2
TGTGCCAGCAGTCTCCAACTAGCGGCCTCCTACAATGAGCAGTTCTTC
CASSLQLAASYNEQFF
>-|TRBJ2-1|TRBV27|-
TGTGCCAGCCGCCGCGGAGATGGCTCCTACAATGAGCAGTTCTTC
CASRRGDGSYNEQFF
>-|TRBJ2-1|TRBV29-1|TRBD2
TGCAGCGCCCTGGGGGGAGGGCCCTCTAATGAGCAGTTCTTC
CSALGGGPSNEQFF
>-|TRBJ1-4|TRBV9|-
TGTGCCAGCAGCGTAGACGAGGAATCAGGTTCCACTAATGAAAAACTGTTTTTT
CASSVDEESGSTNEKLFF
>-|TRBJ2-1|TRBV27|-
TGTGCCACTACAGCGGGACACGACAATGAGCAGTTCTTC
CATTAGHDNEQFF
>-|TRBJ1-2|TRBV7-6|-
TGTGCCAGCAGCGTTCACTTTGAACGAAAGACCTATGGCTACACCTTC
CASSVHFERKTYGYTF
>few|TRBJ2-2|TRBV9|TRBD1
TGTGCCAGCAGCGCCAGGCAGGACAGGGTTACCGGGGAGCTGTTTTTT
CASSARQDRVTGELFF
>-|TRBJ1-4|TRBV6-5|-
TGTGCCAGCAGTTCAAAGGGTAGTGAAAAACTGTTTTTT
CASSSKGSEKLFF
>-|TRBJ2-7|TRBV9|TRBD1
TGTGCCAGCAGCGTGGGACAGGGCGTGATGGAGCAGTACTTC
CASSVGQGVMEQYF
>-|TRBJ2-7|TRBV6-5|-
TGTGCCAGCAGTTACCTTCGGGGAACCTACGAGCAGTACTTC
CASSYLRGTYEQYF
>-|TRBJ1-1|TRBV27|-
TGTGCCAGCAGTTTATCGCCCGAGACCCCGAACACTGAAGCTTTCTTT
CASSLSPETPNTEAFF
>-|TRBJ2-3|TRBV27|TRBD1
TGTGCCAGCACTCAGGACAGGGGGAGTTCAGATACGCAGTATTTT
CASTQDRGSSDTQYF
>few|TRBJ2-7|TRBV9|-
TGTGCCAGCAGCCAGGGAGACTTCTCCTACGAGCAGTACTTC
CASSQGDFSYEQYF
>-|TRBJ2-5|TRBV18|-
TGTGCCAGCTCACCAGGCAGGGACGCCGAGACCCAGTACTTC
CASSPGRDAETQYF
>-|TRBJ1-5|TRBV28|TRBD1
TGTGCCAGCAGTCCAAGGGGGGCAGGGGGCGCGGGTCAGCCCCAGCATTTT
CASSPRGAGGAGQPQHF
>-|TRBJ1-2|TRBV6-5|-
TGTGCCAGCGGTCCGGTCTACAGGGTTGATGGCTACACCTTC
CASGPVYRVDGYTF
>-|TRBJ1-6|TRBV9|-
TGTGCCAGCAGCGTAGTATCCGGGAGACCCCTCCACTTT
CASSVVSGRPLHF
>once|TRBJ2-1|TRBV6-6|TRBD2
TGTGGCACGACCGGGGGGATCCAGCGTAACAATGAGCAGTTCTTC
CGTTGGIQRNNEQFF